What follows describes a single T cell receptor (beta chain). Its antigen is undetermined. This sample is part of a study of T cell responses to AZD1222 COVID-19 vaccine. Whole-study findings and limits: Regions left unmutated in variants are reportedly the target of nearly half of spike-specific TCRs.

The CDR3 runs to 14 residues. V dropped 3 bases and J dropped 7 bases, with 13 bases sitting between them. CDR1 LNHDA and CDR2 SQIVND come from the germline V gene (reference sequence). The repertoire was sequenced with immunoSEQ multiplex PCR; TCRdb's copy has only in-frame clones and lacks some. Of 200,000 or so clones in the sample, roughly 92% were seen once. The V gene is TRBV19, the J gene TRBJ2-1; perhaps TRBD1 as D (5 bases). This receptor was identified in an adult who received the AZD1222 COVID-19 vaccine. This specimen was peripheral blood, taken 28 days after the second AZD1222 dose. The DNA of the CDR3 is TGTGCCAGTAGTATTCTTGTCTCAGGGAATGAGCAGTTCTTC. It specifies CASSILVSGNEQFF.